Presented here are 26 T cell receptor beta chains from one specimen sequenced in a study of vaccination effects on CD4 cells after COVID-19. Within the ViraFEST assay, antigen-specific CD4+ T cells underwent expansion with viral peptide pools prior to sequencing. CD4+ T cell isolation took place after 10 days of culture. Vaccine recipients lacked prior SARS-CoV-2 infection and had negative nucleocapsid antibodies. Antigen specificity for these receptors is unknown. Only in-frame clones appear in the TCRdb table, and some are missing; sequencing was by immunoSEQ multiplex PCR. The repertoire has 71,000 or so clones, roughly 78% of them found once; the top ten carry roughly 4%. Sequencing was performed on CD4+ T cells from PBMCs cultured with HCoV-OC43 spike peptides, taken before COVID-19 vaccination. Indicated subset: HCoV-OC43 spike overlapping peptide pool stimulation. Source of these receptors: a human donor who received a COVID-19 vaccine.

This clone has a single count. The gene calls are TRBV5-1 and TRBJ2-5; the D call may be TRBD1 or TRBD2 (5 bases each). In germline, CDR1 is SGHRS, CDR2 YFSETQ. This CDR3 has 15 amino acids. The V end lost 4 bases, the J end lost 2 bases, and 15 bases lay between the germline ends. The CDR3 region is CASSRTGQKQETQYF. The CDR3 DNA follows: TGCGCCAGCAGCCGAACGGGGCAAAAGCAAGAGACCCAGTACTTC.

The chain carries TRBV7-8 and TRBJ2-3, with D perhaps assigned TRBD1 or TRBD2 (6 bases each). Trimming took 6 bases from V and 11 from J, leaving 15 bases between them. Germline loops: CDR1 SGHVS, CDR2 FQNEAQ. This CDR3 is built from 12 residues. Here the CDR3 DNA reads TGTGCCAGCAGTCCGGGGGCTCGGAAGCAGTATTTT. Encoded protein: CASSPGARKQYF.

The J gene is TRBJ2-6, the V gene TRBV29-1; no clear D. V dropped 5 bases and J dropped 2 bases, with 7 bases sitting between them. The CDR3 covers 13 residues. The V gene's germline CDR1 is SQVTM and CDR2 ANQGSEA. This CDR3 reads CSVYRTGANVLTF. Here the CDR3 DNA reads TGCAGCGTTTATCGGACTGGGGCCAACGTCCTGACTTTC.

The chain couples TRBV19 to TRBJ1-3; D remains ambiguous. Deletions cut 7 bases from V and 2 bases from J, with 6 bases between. There are 12 residues in the CDR3. CDR1 is LNHDA and CDR2 is SQIVND in the germline V gene (reference sequence). The CDR3 bases are TGTGCCAGTACCGGGACTGGAAACACCATATATTTT. This codes for CASTGTGNTIYF.

This clone has a handful of counts. The V and J genes are TRBV30 and TRBJ1-1; 7 nucleotides line up with TRBD1. CDR1 is GTSNPN, CDR2 SVGIG, per germline (reference sequence). CDR3 length: 15 residues. V trimming: 4 bases; J trimming: 0 bases; junction bases outside the gene matches: 8. CDR3 sequence (DNA): TGTGCCTGGAATTACGGGACAGTTATGAACACTGAAGCTTTCTTT. It codes for CAWNYGTVMNTEAFF.

This clone was detected only a few times. The chain joins TRBV5-6 to TRBJ2-1; D may match TRBD1 or TRBD2 (6 bases each). Germline CDR1 and CDR2: SGHDT and YYEEEE. V lost 2 bases and J lost 10, with 16 bases in between. The CDR3 runs 14 residues. The CDR3 sequence: CASSFDRGLDEQFF. The DNA for the CDR3 is TGTGCCAGCAGCTTCGATCGGGGGCTGGACGAGCAGTTCTTC.

This clone appeared a few times. This chain connects TRBV3-1 (or the pseudogene TRBV3-2) to TRBJ2-2, with 12 bases fitting TRBD2. CDR1 and CDR2 from the germline V gene are LGHDT and YNNKEL (reference sequence). This CDR3 is built from 16 residues. V was clipped by 5 bases and J by 7 bases; unmatched bases: 8. In nucleotides, the CDR3 is TGTGCCAGCAGCTTCGGACTAGCGGGGAGGGGCGGGGAGCTGTTTTTT. This gives the protein CASSFGLAGRGGELFF.

The V call is TRBV28, the J call TRBJ2-5; no definite D call. This CDR3 is 12 amino acids long. V lost 1 base, J lost 5 bases, and 5 bases lay in between. Germline lookup yields CDR1 MDHEN and CDR2 SYDVKM. The CDR3 DNA reads TGTGCCAGCAGTTTATTGCGGGAGACCCAGTACTTC. Translating it yields CASSLLRETQYF.

V gene TRBV29-1 combines with J gene TRBJ1-5; the D gene is possibly TRBD1 (5 bases). CDR3 size: 13 residues. Germline V CDR1 and CDR2: SQVTM, ANQGSEA. V was pared by 5 bases and J by 3 bases, with 11 bases between. This chain's CDR3 is CSVRGDPNQPQHF. For the CDR3, the DNA is TGCAGCGTTCGAGGGGACCCCAATCAGCCCCAGCATTTT.

This clone appeared a few times. CDR3 region: CAISGGASNQPQHF. In DNA form, the CDR3 reads TGTGCCATCAGTGGCGGGGCGAGCAATCAGCCCCAGCATTTT. The V gene is TRBV10-3, the J gene TRBJ1-5; a weak D match, TRBD1 (5 bases). CDR1 is ENHRY, CDR2 SYGVKD, per germline. There are 14 residues in the CDR3. V lost 4 bases to trimming and J lost 1 base, with 8 bases between them.

This clone was detected only once. DNA of the CDR3: TGTGCCAGCACCCCGTCGGACAGGGCCGGATCCCAGTACTTC. Encoded protein: CASTPSDRAGSQYF. The chain uses TRBV6-5 and TRBJ2-5; 8 bases agree with TRBD1. Germline-derived CDR1 and CDR2 are MNHEY and SVGAGI. The ends lost 7 bases at V and 9 bases at J; junction bases unmatched: 13. This CDR3 region has 14 residues.

By its share, this clone is medium-sized. This chain connects TRBV28 to TRBJ1-2, with 8 bases that match TRBD1. V shed 3 bases, J shed 4 bases, and the junction held 7 bases outside the gene matches. The CDR3 consists of 15 residues. Germline loops: CDR1 MDHEN, CDR2 SYDVKM. The CDR3 nucleotides are TGTGCCAGCAGTTTCGGGACAGGAGCCCTCTATGGCTACACCTTC. This codes for CASSFGTGALYGYTF.

This CDR3 is CARDRGNQPQHF. The CDR3 nucleotides read TGTGCCAGGGACAGGGGCAATCAGCCCCAGCATTTT. The genes are TRBV27 and TRBJ1-5, with TRBD1 matching over 8 bases. The trim removed 9 bases at V and 2 bases at J, leaving 0 bases unmatched. The length of the CDR3 is 12 residues. Germline V CDR1 and CDR2: MNHEY, SMNVEV (reference sequence).

The chain employs TRBV5-1 and TRBJ1-4, with D perhaps matching TRBD1 (6 bases). This CDR3 contains 19 residues. Per the germline V gene, CDR1 is SGHRS and CDR2 is YFSETQ. The V end was cut by 0 bases, the J end by 0 bases, with 18 bases between. The CDR3 sequence is CASSLGFLGGPATNEKLFF. The CDR3 coding sequence is TGCGCCAGCAGCTTGGGGTTCTTAGGGGGGCCTGCAACTAATGAAAAACTGTTTTTT. Complete variable domain (other parts from reference TRBV5-1 and TRBJ1-4): KAGVTQTPRYLIKTRGQQVTLSCSPISGHRSVSWYQQTPGQGLQFLFEYFSETQRNKGNFPGRFSGRQFSNSRSEMNVSTLELGDSALYLCASSLGFLGGPATNEKLFFGSGTQLSVL.

V usage is TRBV15 and J usage is TRBJ1-5, with D perhaps matching TRBD1 (5 bases). With 6 bases removed from V and 2 bases from J, the gap between germline ends came to 14 bases. Germline V gene data show CDR1 as LNHNV and CDR2 as YYDKDF (reference sequence). This CDR3 region has 15 residues. The CDR3 sequence: CATRGKGTGNQPQHF. CDR3 nucleotides: TGTGCCACCAGAGGTAAGGGGACGGGCAATCAGCCCCAGCATTTT.

This clone appeared a few times. V and J are TRBV6-5 and TRBJ1-5, with 8 bases matching TRBD1. The J segment lost 1 base and the V segment lost 6 bases, leaving 2 bases of the junction unmatched. The germline CDR1 and CDR2 sequences are MNHEY and SVGAGI. The CDR3 loop spans 14 amino acids. CDR3: CASRGQESNQPQHF. The CDR3 DNA reads TGTGCCAGCAGGGGACAGGAGAGCAATCAGCCCCAGCATTTT.

V gene TRBV5-6 combines with J gene TRBJ2-7; 8 bases are a match to TRBD2. Germline V gives CDR1 SGHDT, CDR2 YYEEEE. The J segment lost 4 bases and the V segment lost 3 bases, leaving 6 bases of the junction unmatched. CDR3 length equals 14 residues. This CDR3 reads CASSSLRGGYEQYV. CDR3 DNA sequence: TGTGCCAGCAGCTCACTACGGGGGGGGTACGAGCAGTACGTC.

The chain joins TRBV4-3 to TRBJ1-3; TRBD1 aligns across 9 bases. The germline CDR1 and CDR2 sequences are LGHNA and YSLEER. Trimming cost V 0 bases and J 0 bases; bases outside gene matches: 12. The CDR3 length is 20 residues. Here the CDR3 reads CASSQERGTGMSYSGNTIYF. The CDR3 region has the DNA TGCGCCAGCAGCCAAGAGAGGGGGACAGGGATGTCCTACTCTGGAAACACCATATATTTT.

The chain combines TRBV9 with TRBJ2-3; D possibly corresponds to TRBD2 (6 bases). The CDR3 runs to 14 residues. Trimming stripped 3 bases from V and 4 bases from J, with 12 bases between. Per germline, CDR1 SGDLS and CDR2 YYNGEE. CDR3 sequence: CASSARLGADTQYF. CDR3 bases: TGTGCCAGCAGCGCGAGACTAGGCGCAGATACGCAGTATTTT.

The chain uses TRBV7-2 and TRBJ1-5, with unresolved D. V lost 0 bases and J 0 bases, leaving 6 bases between the germline ends. CDR3 length: 15 amino acids. In germline, CDR1 is SGHTA, CDR2 FQGNSA. The DNA of the CDR3 is TGTGCCAGCAGCTTAGCCATGAATAGCAATCAGCCCCAGCATTTT. Translating gives CASSLAMNSNQPQHF. The full variable domain, its missing parts supplied by reference TRBV7-2 and TRBJ1-5, is GAGVSQSPSNKVTEKGKDVELRCDPISGHTALYWYRQSLGQGLEFLIYFQGNSAPDKSGLPSDRFSAERTGGSVSTLTIQRTQQEDSAVYLCASSLAMNSNQPQHFGDGTRLSIL.

The chain recombines TRBV9 with TRBJ1-2; no reliable D call. V was clipped by 0 bases and J by 0 bases, with 9 bases between them. The CDR3 has 15 residues. Germline values: CDR1 SGDLS, CDR2 YYNGEE. CDR3 sequence (DNA): TGTGCCAGCAGCGTAGGGGCAGGAGCTAACTATGGCTACACCTTC. This encodes CASSVGAGANYGYTF.

J is TRBJ1-4 and V is TRBV3-1 (or the pseudogene TRBV3-2); D is undetermined. Per germline, CDR1 LGHDT and CDR2 YNNKEL (reference sequence). The CDR3 length is 13 residues. V gave up 1 base and J gave up 5 bases, with 5 bases separating them. The CDR3 sequence: CASSQGGNEKLFF. CDR3 nucleotides: TGTGCCAGCAGCCAAGGGGGAAATGAAAAACTGTTTTTT.

The chain carries TRBV6-1 and TRBJ1-5; D is perhaps TRBD1 (6 bases). CDR3 size: 18 residues. V was shortened by 2 bases and J by 6 bases, with 23 bases between the two germline ends. Germline CDR1 and CDR2: MNHNS and SASEGT. In DNA, the CDR3 is TGTGCCAGCAGTGAAAGGTCTTCGGTGGCAGGGGACGCTCAGCCCCAGCATTTT. It codes for CASSERSSVAGDAQPQHF.

The rearrangement joins TRBV15 to TRBJ1-1; 9 bases are a match to TRBD1. The germline V gene has CDR1 LNHNV and CDR2 YYDKDF (reference sequence). CDR3 length: 16 residues. Germline trimming cut 5 bases from V and 3 bases from J; bases unmatched to any gene: 10. The CDR3 here is CATSFTTGGGYTEAFF. CDR3 bases: TGTGCCACCAGCTTTACAACAGGGGGCGGGTACACTGAAGCTTTCTTT.

This chain connects TRBV19 to TRBJ2-2, with TRBD2 identical over 8 bases. CDR3 length: 15 residues. The ends lost 7 bases at V and 2 bases at J; junction bases unmatched: 6. CDR1 is LNHDA, CDR2 SQIVND, per germline (reference sequence). CDR3 nucleotides: TGTGCCAGTAAGGAGCGGGGGACTAACACCGGGGAGCTGTTTTTT. Its translation: CASKERGTNTGELFF.

The chain combines TRBV7-2 with TRBJ1-2, with D tentatively TRBD1 (5 bases). This CDR3 has 13 residues. The germline V and J ends were trimmed by 5 bases and 3 bases, with 10 bases remaining between them. The germline gives CDR1 SGHTA, CDR2 FQGNSA. The CDR3 is CASSPGPDYGYTF. The DNA of the CDR3 is TGTGCCAGCAGCCCGGGACCTGACTATGGCTACACCTTC. Full variable domain (rest looked up from reference TRBV7-2 and TRBJ1-2): GAGVSQSPSNKVTEKGKDVELRCDPISGHTALYWYRQSLGQGLEFLIYFQGNSAPDKSGLPSDRFSAERTGGSVSTLTIQRTQQEDSAVYLCASSPGPDYGYTFGSGTRLTVV.